One sample yielded the 29 T cell receptor beta chains listed below, sequenced in a study of T cells in Graves' hyperthyroidism and ophthalmopathy. Regions amplified from RNA transcripts were the TCR beta CDR3 regions. The HTBI set primed first-round TCR CDR3 RT-PCR. TCRdb reanalysed the multiplex PCR reads using MiXCR and keeps one entry per CDR3 protein. Of a few hundred thousand distinct CDR3 sequences listed, 15% to 20% are singletons. Material for sequencing was blood. The receptors were gathered from a woman between 18 and 29 years old with Graves' ophthalmopathy.

This clonotype showed up many times. The chain is built from TRBV27 and TRBJ1-2; perhaps TRBD1 as D (6 bases). Germline V gene sequence: CDR1 MNHEY, CDR2 SMNVEV (reference sequence). This CDR3 is 14 amino acids long. Deletions cut 6 bases from V and 3 bases from J, with 14 bases between. CDR3 nucleotides: TGTGCCAGCAGGCTGGGGGGGCGTCACTATGGCTACACCTTC. Amino acid sequence: CASRLGGRHYGYTF.

V usage is TRBV14 and J usage is TRBJ1-4; a weak D match, TRBD1 (6 bases). The CDR3 has 14 residues. Trimming shortened V by 1 base and J by 8 bases, and 11 bases separated the two germline ends. CDR1 is SGHDN, CDR2 FVKESK, per germline. The CDR3 loop reads CASSQGGRVEKLFF. In DNA form, the CDR3 reads TGTGCCAGCAGCCAAGGGGGGCGAGTCGAAAAACTGTTTTTT.

This clonotype has at least ten counts. V usage is TRBV6-1 and J usage is TRBJ2-7; 7 nucleotides agree with TRBD2. Germline V gene sequence: CDR1 MNHNS, CDR2 SASEGT. The V and J ends lost 2 bases and 3 bases, in that order; junction bases with no gene match: 7. The CDR3 is made up of 15 amino acids. The CDR3 sequence is CASSESASGFYEQYF. The CDR3 DNA reads TGTGCCAGCAGTGAATCGGCTAGCGGATTCTACGAGCAGTACTTC.

The chain recombines TRBV6-1 with TRBJ2-7; D remains unclear. The CDR3 extends over 14 amino acids. Trimming left V 7 bases short and J 4 bases short, with 17 bases between. CDR1 MNHNS and CDR2 SASEGT come from the germline V gene. This chain's CDR3 is CASKLGPEAYEQYF. In DNA, the CDR3 is TGTGCCAGCAAGCTAGGGCCCGAGGCGTACGAGCAGTACTTC.

In this sample, this clonotype turned up many times. The chain carries TRBV5-1 and TRBJ1-2, with TRBD1 as a possible D gene (5 bases). Germline CDR1 and CDR2: SGHRS and YFSETQ. The V end lost 4 bases, the J end lost 2 bases, and 12 bases lay between the germline ends. The CDR3 is made up of 14 amino acids. The CDR3 loop reads CASSLMGDNYGYTF. The CDR3, as DNA: TGCGCCAGCAGCCTGATGGGGGACAACTATGGCTACACCTTC.

This clonotype has ten or more counts. The chain joins TRBV30 to TRBJ1-2, with TRBD1 matching 8 bases. V lost 7 bases to trimming and J lost 6 bases; unmatched junction nucleotides: 4. The germline CDR1 and CDR2 sequences are GTSNPN and SVGIG (reference sequence). There are 11 residues in the CDR3. CDR3 DNA sequence: TGTGCCTACCAGGGGGCGCATGGCTACACCTTC. This gives the protein CAYQGAHGYTF.

This clonotype was seen ten or more times. The chain joins TRBV20-1 to TRBJ1-5; the D gene is possibly TRBD1 (6 bases). CDR3 length equals 12 residues. Germline-derived CDR1 and CDR2 are DFQATT and SNEGSKA (reference sequence). V lost 5 bases and J lost 7, with 12 bases in between. Here the CDR3 reads CSARRGAQPQHF. CDR3 sequence (DNA): TGCAGTGCTCGAAGGGGGGCACAGCCCCAGCATTTT.

Ten or more counts support this clonotype. The genes are TRBV6-1 and TRBJ2-2, with D maybe TRBD2 (5 bases). Trimming cost V 2 bases and J 6 bases, with 10 bases left between them. The germline V gene encodes CDR1 MNHNS and CDR2 SASEGT. The CDR3 length is 14 residues. CDR3 protein: CASSERWESGELFF. CDR3 DNA sequence: TGTGCCAGCAGTGAACGGTGGGAGTCCGGGGAGCTGTTTTTT.

The genes are TRBV20-1 and TRBJ2-3; 9 nucleotides line up with TRBD2. Germline V gene sequence: CDR1 DFQATT, CDR2 SNEGSKA (reference sequence). This CDR3 has 12 residues. The CDR3 protein is CSQRGGTDTQYF. The CDR3 DNA sequence: TGCTCGCAGCGGGGGGGCACAGATACGCAGTATTTT.

The J gene is TRBJ1-3, the V gene TRBV6-2 or TRBV6-3; 8 bases are a match to TRBD1. The length of the CDR3 is 13 residues. Germline-derived CDR1 and CDR2 are MNHEY and SVGEGT. With 7 bases clipped from V and 7 bases from J, the junction kept 6 bases outside the gene matches. The DNA for the CDR3 is TGTGCCAGCACGACAGGGGCCGGGAACACCATATATTTT. This encodes CASTTGAGNTIYF.

In regard to this clonotype: A read error may account for a junction end that differs from germline. This chain joins TRBV5-1 and TRBJ2-1; no clear D. Germline V gene data show CDR1 as SGHRS and CDR2 as YFSETQ. CDR3 length: 12 residues. The CDR3 DNA is TGTGCCAGCAGCTTGGGTCACGGTGAGCAGTTCTTC. It specifies CASSLGHGEQFF.

In this sample, this clonotype turned up many times. J is TRBJ2-7 and V is TRBV6-2 or TRBV6-3; 7 bases are a match to TRBD1. The germline gives CDR1 MNHEY, CDR2 SVGEGT. J lost 2 bases, V lost 7 bases, and 8 bases had no gene match. This CDR3 region has 14 residues. The CDR3 coding sequence is TGTGCCAGCACCGCACCGGGACAGACCTACGAGCAGTACTTC. Protein: CASTAPGQTYEQYF.

This clonotype showed up many times. The chain recombines TRBV29-1 with TRBJ1-1; no definite D call. Trimming left V 4 bases short and J 7 bases short, with 10 bases between. Germline V gives CDR1 SQVTM, CDR2 ANQGSEA. The CDR3 sequence is 11 residues long. In DNA form, the CDR3 reads TGCAGCGTTGTACTCTGGCGTGAAGCTTTCTTT. Translated: CSVVLWREAFF.

This clonotype was found a few times. This chain uses TRBV6-1 with TRBJ1-5; tentatively, D is TRBD1 (6 bases). This CDR3 spans 14 amino acids. The germline V gene has CDR1 MNHNS and CDR2 SASEGT. V was cut by 7 bases and J by 4 bases, with 14 bases left in between. As DNA, the CDR3 is TGTGCCAGCAAGGTAGGGGGGGCTAATCAGCCCCAGCATTTT. Protein sequence: CASKVGGANQPQHF.

The table lists this clonotype with a few counts. In nucleotides, the CDR3 is TGTGCCAGCAGTTTTTCTGAGCGGGAGCGTGATAATGAGCAGTTCTTC. Amino acid sequence: CASSFSERERDNEQFF. V gene TRBV12-3 or TRBV12-4 combines with J gene TRBJ2-1, with 8 nucleotides matching TRBD2. There are 16 residues in the CDR3. The trim removed 3 bases at V and 7 bases at J, leaving 11 bases unmatched.

This clonotype was seen ten or more times. The chain is built from TRBV27 and TRBJ2-7, with a weak D call TRBD2 (5 bases). V lost 4 bases, J lost 4 bases, and 14 bases lay in between. The CDR3 consists of 14 residues. CDR1 is MNHEY and CDR2 is SMNVEV in the germline V gene (reference sequence). CDR3 nucleotides: TGTGCCAGCAGTTCAGAGGGCGCAGTGTACGAGCAGTACTTC. This translates into CASSSEGAVYEQYF.

The chain is built from TRBV7-3 and TRBJ2-5, with TRBD2 matching 13 bases. The CDR3 spans 19 residues. Germline V gene data show CDR1 as SGHTA and CDR2 as FQGTGA. The V and J ends lost 5 bases and 5 bases, in that order; junction bases with no gene match: 17. CDR3: CASSPLGGGLAGDFETQYF. The CDR3 bases are TGTGCCAGCAGCCCCCTCGGGGGTGGACTAGCGGGAGATTTTGAGACCCAGTACTTC.

The chain has TRBV28 and TRBJ2-4, with 15 bases fitting TRBD2. Unmatched junction bases numbered 3, after V lost 3 bases and J lost 0 bases. Germline values: CDR1 MDHEN, CDR2 SYDVKM. The length of the CDR3 is 18 residues. CDR3 nucleotides: TGTGCCAGCAGTTTGGGACTAGCGGGGGGACTAGCCAAAAACATTCAGTACTTC. Encoded protein: CASSLGLAGGLAKNIQYF.

Concerning this clonotype itself: Sequence at one end of the junction differs from germline and may be a read error. This chain connects TRBV29-1 to TRBJ2-7; the D gene is possibly TRBD1 (6 bases). Germline lookup yields CDR1 SQVTM and CDR2 ANQGSEA. The CDR3 runs to 13 residues. The chain's CDR3 is CSVEGNRESEQYF. Here the CDR3 DNA reads TGCAGCGTCGAAGGAAACAGGGAGAGCGAGCAGTACTTC.

Many counts were recorded for this clonotype. This rearrangement joins TRBV12-3 or TRBV12-4 to TRBJ2-2; 9 bases fit TRBD2. This CDR3 has 16 residues. V dropped 5 bases and J dropped 5; count of bases not matched to a gene: 9. The CDR3 region has the DNA TGTGCCAGCAGTGCTGCCGGGACTAGCAGGACCGGGGAGCTGTTTTTT. It encodes CASSAAGTSRTGELFF.

This clonotype was found many times. This sequence joins TRBV5-6 and TRBJ2-1, with 7 bases aligning to TRBD1. J was trimmed by 3 bases and V by 3 bases; bases with no gene match: 6. The CDR3 contains 15 residues. Germline values: CDR1 SGHDT, CDR2 YYEEEE. The chain's CDR3 is CASSSGTDFYNEQFF. In nucleotides, the CDR3 is TGTGCCAGCAGCTCCGGGACAGACTTCTACAATGAGCAGTTCTTC.

This clonotype was observed many times. The V and J genes are TRBV28 and TRBJ2-7; perhaps D is TRBD1 or TRBD2 (5 bases each). Germline assignment: CDR1 MDHEN and CDR2 SYDVKM. V was trimmed by 4 bases and J by 9 bases, leaving 25 bases between them. This CDR3 contains 16 residues. CDR3 coding DNA: TGTGCCAGCAGTTCCTCAAGCCTCCGGGACCCCGCCGGGCAGTACTTC. Translated: CASSSSSLRDPAGQYF.

This clonotype was picked up many times. This sequence joins TRBV20-1 and TRBJ1-1, with D unclear. With 4 bases removed from V and 6 bases from J, the gap between germline ends came to 12 bases. Per germline, CDR1 DFQATT and CDR2 SNEGSKA (reference sequence). There are 12 residues in the CDR3. In DNA, the CDR3 is TGCAGTGCTATAGGTGCGGGTGCTGAAGCTTTCTTT. As protein: CSAIGAGAEAFF.

Many counts were recorded for this clonotype. The rearrangement joins TRBV16 to TRBJ1-2; D possibly corresponds to TRBD1 (6 bases). Trimming cost V 2 bases and J 4 bases, with 17 bases left between them. The CDR3 totals 16 residues. Germline V lookup: CDR1 KGHSY, CDR2 FQNENV. CDR3 bases: TGTGCCAGCAGCCAAGACGGACAGCAAGGATCCTATGGCTACACCTTC. Translating gives CASSQDGQQGSYGYTF.

This clonotype appeared many times. The rearrangement joins TRBV9 to TRBJ2-5; D is possibly TRBD2 (6 bases). The germline gives CDR1 SGDLS, CDR2 YYNGEE. CDR3 length: 14 residues. V lost 0 bases and J lost 5, with 11 bases in between. The CDR3 nucleotides read TGTGCCAGCAGCGTAGAGACTACTAGCGAGACCCAGTACTTC. This encodes CASSVETTSETQYF.

Turning to this clonotype: A junction end diverges from the germline sequence, so it may reflect a read error. The chain links TRBV15 to TRBJ2-1; 8 bases agree with TRBD2. Germline V gene data show CDR1 as LNHNV and CDR2 as YYDKDF (reference sequence). CDR3 length: 19 amino acids. For the CDR3, the DNA is TGTGCCACCAGCGGCCGGGGGGGGGGAAGACGAACTCCTTACCGCAACTCGATCTTC. Protein: CATSGRGGGRRTPYRNSIF.

This clonotype was recorded at least ten times. The chain couples TRBV28 to TRBJ2-1; no definite D call. V dropped 3 bases and J dropped 9 bases, with 12 bases sitting between them. The CDR3 contains 13 residues. The germline V gene has CDR1 MDHEN and CDR2 SYDVKM. CDR3 DNA: TGTGCCAGCAGTTTCGGTGGGCGACTTGAGCAGTTCTTC. As protein: CASSFGGRLEQFF.

V and J are TRBV20-1 and TRBJ1-2; perhaps TRBD1 as D (6 bases). Germline V lookup: CDR1 DFQATT, CDR2 SNEGSKA (reference sequence). V was clipped by 6 bases and J by 5 bases, with 22 bases between them. The CDR3 length is 15 residues. The CDR3 DNA follows: TGCAGTGCACAGAGGGGGGCCTTTGGCGATTATGGCTACACCTTC. This translates into CSAQRGAFGDYGYTF.

V and J are TRBV9 and TRBJ2-1; D possibly corresponds to TRBD2 (6 bases). Deletions cut 3 bases from V and 6 bases from J, with 10 bases between. CDR1 is SGDLS and CDR2 is YYNGEE in the germline V gene. This CDR3 region has 13 residues. The DNA for the CDR3 is TGTGCCAGCAGCGGCACTAGCTTCAATGAGCAGTTCTTC. This gives the protein CASSGTSFNEQFF.